One and the same sample provided the 5 T cell receptor beta chains below, sequenced in a study of blood T cell repertoires in COVID-19. Only in-frame clones appear in the TCRdb table, and some are missing; sequencing was by immunoSEQ multiplex PCR. This sample yields over 250,000 clones, of which 70% to 90% are seen a single time; under 15% belongs to the top ten. Sequencing input: peripheral blood. The receptors derive from a woman between 65 and 79 years old with COVID-19, enrolled during active disease.

The rearrangement uses TRBV7-2 and TRBJ2-2; D is uncertain. The V and J ends lost 0 bases and 7 bases respectively, with 6 bases between them. The CDR3 is 13 residues long. The germline gives CDR1 SGHTA, CDR2 FQGNSA. The CDR3 protein is CASSLAYSGELFF. Here the CDR3 DNA reads TGTGCCAGCAGCTTAGCTTACAGCGGGGAGCTGTTTTTT.

CDR3: CASSRGGDSNSPLHF. The CDR3 region has the DNA TGTGCCAGCAGTCGGGGGGGGGATTCTAATTCACCCCTCCACTTT. The V and J genes are TRBV6-5 and TRBJ1-6; D perhaps matches TRBD1 (5 bases). This CDR3 region has 15 residues. The V gene's germline CDR1 is MNHEY and CDR2 SVGAGI. Trimming left V 5 bases short and J 6 bases short, with 14 bases between.

The chain uses TRBV5-6 and TRBJ1-6, with a tentative D call TRBD1 (6 bases). The CDR3 is 15 amino acids. Germline CDR1 is SGHDT and CDR2 is YYEEEE. V was trimmed by 2 bases and J by 7 bases, leaving 13 bases between them. The CDR3 sequence is CASSFATGWNSPLHF. Written as DNA, the CDR3 is TGTGCCAGCAGCTTCGCGACAGGTTGGAATTCACCCCTCCACTTT. The complete variable domain, with remaining parts taken from reference TRBV5-6 and TRBJ1-6, reads DAGVTQSPTHLIKTRGQQVTLRCSPKSGHDTVSWYQQALGQGPQFIFQYYEEEERQRGNFPDRFSGHQFPNYSSELNVNALLLGDSALYLCASSFATGWNSPLHFGNGTRLTVT.

This clone was detected many times. The V gene is TRBV20-1, the J gene TRBJ1-6, with D unclear. The CDR3 extends over 13 amino acids. Germline lookup yields CDR1 DFQATT and CDR2 SNEGSKA (reference sequence). Trimming pared 3 bases from V and 7 bases from J, leaving 10 bases between. The CDR3, as DNA: TGCAGTGCTAGTAAACAGAGAAATTCACCCCTCCACTTT. It encodes CSASKQRNSPLHF.

The chain recombines TRBV4-3 with TRBJ1-2; a possible D gene is TRBD1 (5 bases). Trimming stripped 5 bases from V and 4 bases from J, with 17 bases between. CDR3 length: 15 residues. The germline V gene encodes CDR1 LGHNA and CDR2 YSLEER. The CDR3 loop is CASSSTTAGGYGYTF. CDR3 DNA: TGCGCCAGCAGCTCAACGACAGCGGGAGGCTATGGCTACACCTTC.